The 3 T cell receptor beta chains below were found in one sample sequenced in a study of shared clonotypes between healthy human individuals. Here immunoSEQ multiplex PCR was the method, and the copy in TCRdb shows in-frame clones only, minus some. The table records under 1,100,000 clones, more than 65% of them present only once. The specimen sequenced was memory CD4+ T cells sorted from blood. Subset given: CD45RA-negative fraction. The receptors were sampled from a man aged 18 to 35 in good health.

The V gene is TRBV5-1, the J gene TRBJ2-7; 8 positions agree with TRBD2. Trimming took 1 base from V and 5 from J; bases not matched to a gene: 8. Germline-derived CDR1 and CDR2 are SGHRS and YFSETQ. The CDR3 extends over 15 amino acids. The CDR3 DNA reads TGCGCCAGCAGCTTGAGCCCGGGAGGGCCGAACGAGCAGTACTTC. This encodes CASSLSPGGPNEQYF.

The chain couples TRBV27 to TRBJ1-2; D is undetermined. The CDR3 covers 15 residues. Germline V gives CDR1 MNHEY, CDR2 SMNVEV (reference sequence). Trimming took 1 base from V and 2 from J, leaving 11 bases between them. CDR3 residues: CASSLLPAKNYGYTF. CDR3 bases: TGTGCCAGCAGTTTATTACCGGCCAAGAACTATGGCTACACCTTC.

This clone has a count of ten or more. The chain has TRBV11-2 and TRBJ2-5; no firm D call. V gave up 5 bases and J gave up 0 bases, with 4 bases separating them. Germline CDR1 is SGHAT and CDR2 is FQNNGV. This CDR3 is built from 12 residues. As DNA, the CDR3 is TGTGCCAGCAGCCCCAACCAAGAGACCCAGTACTTC. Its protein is CASSPNQETQYF.